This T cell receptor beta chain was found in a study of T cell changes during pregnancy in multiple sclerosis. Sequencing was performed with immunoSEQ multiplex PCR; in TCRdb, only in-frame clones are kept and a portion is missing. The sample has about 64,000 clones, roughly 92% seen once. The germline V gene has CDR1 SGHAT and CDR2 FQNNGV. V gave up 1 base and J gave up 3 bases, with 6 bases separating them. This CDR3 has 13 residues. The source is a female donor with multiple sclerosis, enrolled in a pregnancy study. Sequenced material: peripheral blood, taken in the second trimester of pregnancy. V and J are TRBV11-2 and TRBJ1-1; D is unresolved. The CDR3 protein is CASSLGGDTEAFF. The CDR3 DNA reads TGTGCCAGCAGCTTAGGAGGAGACACTGAAGCTTTCTTT.